This entry lists 16 T cell receptor beta chains sequenced from one sample in a study of blood T cell repertoires in COVID-19. TCRdb's copy holds only in-frame clones and misses some; the assay was immunoSEQ multiplex PCR. This sample carries around 98,000 clones, about 80% of them seen once, and the ten largest clones take 11%. The sequenced material came from peripheral blood. Receptors originate from a man between 70 and 80 years old with active or convalescent COVID-19.

The rearrangement joins TRBV7-6 to TRBJ1-5, with D possibly matching TRBD1 (6 bases). With 5 bases removed from V and 0 bases from J, the gap between germline ends came to 11 bases. The CDR3 is 15 residues long. Germline loops: CDR1 SGHVS, CDR2 FNYEAQ. Here the CDR3 DNA reads TGTGCCAGCAGCCAAGGGACATATAGCAATCAGCCCCAGCATTTT. Translating it yields CASSQGTYSNQPQHF.

The chain couples TRBV3-1 (or the pseudogene TRBV3-2) to TRBJ2-2; tentatively, D is TRBD2 (7 bases). CDR1 and CDR2 (germline): LGHDT, YNNKEL (reference sequence). This CDR3 is 16 amino acids long. V shed 8 bases and J shed 4 bases, with 20 bases lying between them. CDR3 nucleotides: TGTGCCAGCCAATCTGGGGGGGGCTTACTCACCGGGGAGCTGTTTTTT. This sequence encodes CASQSGGGLLTGELFF.

The J gene is TRBJ2-2, the V gene TRBV5-1, with 7 bases identical to TRBD2. This CDR3 has 16 amino acids. Losses at the gene ends were 4 bases for V and 1 base for J; bases not matched to a gene: 7. Germline V gives CDR1 SGHRS, CDR2 YFSETQ. The CDR3: CASSGWTSRNTGELFF. The CDR3 region has the DNA TGCGCCAGCAGCGGCTGGACTAGTCGGAACACCGGGGAGCTGTTTTTT.

This clone was seen only a few times. The chain combines TRBV10-2 with TRBJ2-2, with D possibly TRBD1 on 5 matching bases. Trimming shortened V by 8 bases and J by 2 bases, and 6 bases separated the two germline ends. Germline V lookup: CDR1 WSHSY, CDR2 SAAADI. There are 12 residues in the CDR3. In DNA, the CDR3 is TGCGCCAGCCGGACAAACACCGGGGAGCTGTTTTTT. It specifies CASRTNTGELFF.

The V gene is TRBV4-1, the J gene TRBJ2-7; 10 bases match TRBD1. There are 15 residues in the CDR3. CDR1 and CDR2 from the germline V gene are MGHRA and YSYEKL. Trimming at V came to 3 bases and at J to 2 bases, leaving 4 bases not matched to a gene. The DNA for the CDR3 is TGCGCCAGCAGCCATACAGGGACAGGGGCCTACGAGCAGTACTTC. Translation gives CASSHTGTGAYEQYF.

This clone has only one observation. The chain links TRBV5-6 to TRBJ2-2; a weak D match, TRBD2 (6 bases). Per germline, CDR1 SGHDT and CDR2 YYEEEE. CDR3 size: 15 residues. Trimming left V 2 bases short and J 2 bases short, with 10 bases between. CDR3 sequence (DNA): TGTGCCAGCAGCTTCTTCGGGAGAAACACCGGGGAGCTGTTTTTT. This translates into CASSFFGRNTGELFF. The full variable domain, rest sourced from reference TRBV5-6 and TRBJ2-2, is DAGVTQSPTHLIKTRGQQVTLRCSPKSGHDTVSWYQQALGQGPQFIFQYYEEEERQRGNFPDRFSGHQFPNYSSELNVNALLLGDSALYLCASSFFGRNTGELFFGEGSRLTVL.

The chain combines TRBV14 with TRBJ1-2; the D is unclear. The germline V gene has CDR1 SGHDN and CDR2 FVKESK. With 1 base removed from V and 6 bases from J, the gap between germline ends came to 9 bases. The CDR3 spans 13 residues. In nucleotides, the CDR3 is TGTGCCAGCAGCCAAGGTCCAGTTCATGGCTACACCTTC. This sequence encodes CASSQGPVHGYTF.

This chain links TRBV21-1 with TRBJ2-1; the D call in the table, TRBD2, was not verified against the DNA. TRBV21-1 is listed as a pseudogene. The CDR3 extends over 17 amino acids. CDR3 protein: CASSKGKRGVSYNEQFF. The CDR3 nucleotides read TGTGCCAGCAGCAAAGGCAAGCGGGGGGTTTCCTACAATGAGCAGTTCTTC.

This chain connects TRBV5-5 to TRBJ1-1; TRBD1 matches 7 bases. Trimming at V came to 6 bases and at J to 10 bases, leaving 12 bases not matched to a gene. CDR1 is SGHKS and CDR2 is YYEKEE in the germline V gene (reference sequence). The CDR3 spans 13 residues. This CDR3 is CASTMTGYISAFF. The CDR3 region has the DNA TGTGCCAGCACCATGACAGGGTATATTTCAGCTTTCTTT.

V gene TRBV11-3 combines with J gene TRBJ2-1, with TRBD2 as a possible D gene (6 bases). This CDR3 spans 13 amino acids. Per the germline V gene, CDR1 is SGHNT and CDR2 is YENEEA. The V and J ends lost 5 bases and 4 bases respectively, with 9 bases between them. In nucleotides, the CDR3 is TGTGCCAGCAGCGGGACTTCATACAATGAGCAGTTCTTC. Translating gives CASSGTSYNEQFF.

The chain joins TRBV3-1 (or the pseudogene TRBV3-2) to TRBJ1-1; 10 bases line up with TRBD1. The V gene's germline CDR1 is LGHDT and CDR2 YNNKEL (reference sequence). The V gene end was trimmed by 8 bases and the J gene end by 6 bases; junction bases not matched to a gene: 6. This CDR3 region has 13 residues. CDR3 bases: TGTGCCAGCCGGGACAGGGGATCGCCTGAAGCTTTCTTT. Translated: CASRDRGSPEAFF.

The chain recombines TRBV10-3 with TRBJ1-1; 10 bases fit TRBD1. The CDR3 totals 15 residues. The germline CDR1 and CDR2 sequences are ENHRY and SYGVKD. The V and J ends lost 10 bases and 4 bases, in that order; junction bases with no gene match: 12. CDR3 nucleotide sequence: TGTGCCACTCTCCCCGGGACAGGGGCTCTCACTGAAGCTTTCTTT. Translation gives CATLPGTGALTEAFF.

V is TRBV2 and J is TRBJ2-1; the match to TRBD1 covers 8 bases. This CDR3 spans 12 amino acids. Germline CDR1 SNHLY, CDR2 FYNNEI. V was pared by 5 bases and J by 7 bases, with 1 base of the junction left unmatched. The CDR3 loop is CASSRTGNEQFF. DNA for the CDR3: TGTGCCAGCAGTCGGACAGGGAATGAGCAGTTCTTC.

The V gene is TRBV4-3, the J gene TRBJ1-4, with D possibly matching TRBD1 (6 bases). The CDR3 length is 16 residues. The germline V gene has CDR1 LGHNA and CDR2 YSLEER. The V end was cut by 5 bases, the J end by 4 bases, with 17 bases between. CDR3 in amino acids: CASSEGLGQLNEKLFF. The CDR3 DNA sequence: TGCGCCAGCAGCGAAGGCCTAGGACAGCTTAATGAAAAACTGTTTTTT.

The chain uses TRBV30 and TRBJ1-6; D is ambiguous. The length of the CDR3 is 15 residues. CDR1 is GTSNPN, CDR2 SVGIG, per germline (reference sequence). Trimming pared 0 bases from V and 9 bases from J, leaving 15 bases between. The CDR3 loop reads CAWSVLTGGISPLHF. In DNA form, the CDR3 reads TGTGCCTGGAGTGTACTGACGGGAGGGATTTCACCCCTCCACTTT.

The chain employs TRBV3-1 (or the pseudogene TRBV3-2) and TRBJ1-1, with 8 bases identical to TRBD1. V lost 1 base and J lost 5; bases outside the gene matches: 24. Germline lookup yields CDR1 LGHDT and CDR2 YNNKEL (reference sequence). CDR3 size: 21 residues. CDR3 in amino acids: CASSQAFGGDRGNRRVTEAFF. The CDR3 region has the DNA TGTGCCAGCAGCCAAGCTTTCGGAGGCGACAGGGGTAATCGGAGGGTTACTGAAGCTTTCTTT.